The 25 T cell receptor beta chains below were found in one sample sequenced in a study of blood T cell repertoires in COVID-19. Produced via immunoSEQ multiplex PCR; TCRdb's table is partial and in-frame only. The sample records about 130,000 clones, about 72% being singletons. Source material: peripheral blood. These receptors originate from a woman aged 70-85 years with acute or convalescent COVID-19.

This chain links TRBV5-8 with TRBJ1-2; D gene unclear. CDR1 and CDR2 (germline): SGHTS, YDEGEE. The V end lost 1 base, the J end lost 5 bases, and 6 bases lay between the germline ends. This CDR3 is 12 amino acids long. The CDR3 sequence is CASSLRDYGYTF. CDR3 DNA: TGTGCCAGCAGCTTGCGAGATTATGGCTACACCTTC.

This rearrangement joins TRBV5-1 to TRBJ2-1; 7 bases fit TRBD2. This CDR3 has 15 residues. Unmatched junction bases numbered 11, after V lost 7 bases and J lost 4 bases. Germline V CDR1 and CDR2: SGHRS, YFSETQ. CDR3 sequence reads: CASRSDSGLYNEQFF. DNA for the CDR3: TGCGCCAGCCGCAGCGATAGCGGGCTGTACAATGAGCAGTTCTTC.

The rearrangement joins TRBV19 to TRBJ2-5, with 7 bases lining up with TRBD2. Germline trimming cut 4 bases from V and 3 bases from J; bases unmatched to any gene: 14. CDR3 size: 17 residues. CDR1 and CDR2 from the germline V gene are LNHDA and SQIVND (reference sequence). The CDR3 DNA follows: TGTGCCAGTAGTAAGGGACTACCCTCCGGGGTGAAAGAGACCCAGTACTTC. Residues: CASSKGLPSGVKETQYF.

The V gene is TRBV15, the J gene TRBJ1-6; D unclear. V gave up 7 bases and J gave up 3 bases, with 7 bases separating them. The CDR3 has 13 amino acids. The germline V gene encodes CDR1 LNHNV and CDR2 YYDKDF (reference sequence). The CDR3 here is CATTDFYNSPLHF. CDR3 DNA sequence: TGTGCCACCACAGACTTCTATAATTCACCCCTCCACTTT.

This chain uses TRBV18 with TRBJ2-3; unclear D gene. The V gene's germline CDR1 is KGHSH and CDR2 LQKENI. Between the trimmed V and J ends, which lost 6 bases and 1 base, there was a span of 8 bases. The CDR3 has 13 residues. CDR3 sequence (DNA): TGTGCCAGCTCTCAGATTCGCACAGATACGCAGTATTTT. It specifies CASSQIRTDTQYF.

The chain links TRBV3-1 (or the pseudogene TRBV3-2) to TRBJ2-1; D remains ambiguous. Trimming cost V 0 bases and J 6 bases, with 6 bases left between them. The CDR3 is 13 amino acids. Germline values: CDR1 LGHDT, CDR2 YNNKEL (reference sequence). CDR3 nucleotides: TGTGCCAGCAGCCAAGACTCCCTCAATGAGCAGTTCTTC. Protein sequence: CASSQDSLNEQFF.

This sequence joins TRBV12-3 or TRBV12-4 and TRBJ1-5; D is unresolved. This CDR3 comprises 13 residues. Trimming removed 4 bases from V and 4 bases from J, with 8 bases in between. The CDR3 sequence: CASSSEPNQPQHF. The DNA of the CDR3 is TGTGCCAGCAGTTCTGAGCCAAATCAGCCCCAGCATTTT.

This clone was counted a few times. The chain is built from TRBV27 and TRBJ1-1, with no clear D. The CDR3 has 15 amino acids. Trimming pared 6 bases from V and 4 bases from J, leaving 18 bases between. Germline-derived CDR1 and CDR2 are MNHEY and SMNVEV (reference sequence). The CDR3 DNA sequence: TGTGCCAGCAGCCCCGGCGAGGGATTGGGCACTGAAGCTTTCTTT. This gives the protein CASSPGEGLGTEAFF.

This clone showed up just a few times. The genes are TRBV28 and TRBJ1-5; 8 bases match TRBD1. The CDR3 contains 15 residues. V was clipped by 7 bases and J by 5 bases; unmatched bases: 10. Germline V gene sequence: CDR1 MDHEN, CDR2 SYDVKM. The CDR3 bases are TGTGCCAGCACCACTACCGGGACAGGCTATCAGCCCCAGCATTTT. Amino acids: CASTTTGTGYQPQHF. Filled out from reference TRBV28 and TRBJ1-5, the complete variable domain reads DVKVTQSSRYLVKRTGEKVFLECVQDMDHENMFWYRQDPGLGLRLIYFSYDVKMKEKGDIPEGYSVSREKKERFSLILESASTNQTSMYLCASTTTGTGYQPQHFGDGTRLSIL.

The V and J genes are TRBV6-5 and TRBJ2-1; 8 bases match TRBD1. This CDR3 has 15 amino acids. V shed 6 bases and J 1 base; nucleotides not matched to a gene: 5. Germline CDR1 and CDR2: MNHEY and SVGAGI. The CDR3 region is CASSPDRASYNEQFF. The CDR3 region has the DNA TGTGCCAGCAGCCCGGACAGGGCTTCCTACAATGAGCAGTTCTTC.

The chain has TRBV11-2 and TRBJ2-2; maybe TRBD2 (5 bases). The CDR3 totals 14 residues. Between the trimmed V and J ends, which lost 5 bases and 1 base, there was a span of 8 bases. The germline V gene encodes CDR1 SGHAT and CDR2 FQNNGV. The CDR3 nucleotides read TGTGCCAGCAGCCTCAGCGGGAACACCGGGGAGCTGTTTTTT. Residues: CASSLSGNTGELFF.

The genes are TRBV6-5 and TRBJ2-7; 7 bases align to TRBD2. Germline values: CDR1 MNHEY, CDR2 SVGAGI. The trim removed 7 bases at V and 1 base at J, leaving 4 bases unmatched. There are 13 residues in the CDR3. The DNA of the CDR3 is TGTGCCAGCAAGTGGGAGGGTTCCTACGAGCAGTACTTC. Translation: CASKWEGSYEQYF.

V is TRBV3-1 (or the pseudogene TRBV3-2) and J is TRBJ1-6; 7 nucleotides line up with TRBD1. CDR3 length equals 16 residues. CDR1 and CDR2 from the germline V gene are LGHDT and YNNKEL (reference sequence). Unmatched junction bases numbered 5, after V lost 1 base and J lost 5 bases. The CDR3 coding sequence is TGTGCCAGCAGCCAAGGTAGACAGGGCAATAATTCACCCCTCCACTTT. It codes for CASSQGRQGNNSPLHF.

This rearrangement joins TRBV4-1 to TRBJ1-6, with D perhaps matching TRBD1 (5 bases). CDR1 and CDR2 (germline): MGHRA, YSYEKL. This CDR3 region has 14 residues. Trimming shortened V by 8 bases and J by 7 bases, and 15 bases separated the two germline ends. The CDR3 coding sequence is TGCGCCAGCTCCTCCGGGACTCCAAATTCACCCCTCCACTTT. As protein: CASSSGTPNSPLHF.

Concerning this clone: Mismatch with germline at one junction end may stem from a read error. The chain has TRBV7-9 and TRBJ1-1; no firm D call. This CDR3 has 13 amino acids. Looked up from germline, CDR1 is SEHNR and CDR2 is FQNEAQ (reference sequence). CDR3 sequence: CASRIIQNAEAFF. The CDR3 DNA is TGTGCCAGCAGGATAATACAGAACGCTGAAGCTTTCTTT.

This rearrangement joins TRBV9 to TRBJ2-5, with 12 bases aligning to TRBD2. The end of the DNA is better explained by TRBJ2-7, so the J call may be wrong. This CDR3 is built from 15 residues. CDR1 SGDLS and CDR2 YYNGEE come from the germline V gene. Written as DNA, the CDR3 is TGTGCCAGCAGCGCCGGGACTAGCGGGTTCTACGAGCAGTACTTC. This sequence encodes CASSAGTSGFYEQYF.

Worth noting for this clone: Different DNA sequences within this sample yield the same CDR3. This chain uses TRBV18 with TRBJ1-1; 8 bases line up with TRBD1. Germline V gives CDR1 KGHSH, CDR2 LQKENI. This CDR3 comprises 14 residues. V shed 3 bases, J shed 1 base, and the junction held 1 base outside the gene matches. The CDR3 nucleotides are TGTGCCAGCTCACCCGGGACAGGGAACACTGAAGCTTTCTTT. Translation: CASSPGTGNTEAFF. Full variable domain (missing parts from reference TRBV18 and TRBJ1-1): NAGVMQNPRHLVRRRGQEARLRCSPMKGHSHVYWYRQLPEEGLKFMVYLQKENIIDESGMPKERFSAEFPKEGPSILRIQQVVRGDSAAYFCASSPGTGNTEAFFGQGTRLTVV.

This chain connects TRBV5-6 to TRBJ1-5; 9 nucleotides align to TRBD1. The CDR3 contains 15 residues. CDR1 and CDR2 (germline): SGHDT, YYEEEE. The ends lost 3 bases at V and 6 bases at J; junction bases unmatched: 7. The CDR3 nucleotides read TGTGCCAGCAGCTCGGGACAGGGAGGGGGTCAGCCCCAGCATTTT. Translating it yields CASSSGQGGGQPQHF.

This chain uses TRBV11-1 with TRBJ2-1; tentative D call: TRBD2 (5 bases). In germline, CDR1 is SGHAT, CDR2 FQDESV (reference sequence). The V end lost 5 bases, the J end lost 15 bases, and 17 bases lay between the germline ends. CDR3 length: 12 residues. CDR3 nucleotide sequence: TGTGCCAGCAGCCCTAGGACGGGAAAGACGTTCTTC. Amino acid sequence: CASSPRTGKTFF.

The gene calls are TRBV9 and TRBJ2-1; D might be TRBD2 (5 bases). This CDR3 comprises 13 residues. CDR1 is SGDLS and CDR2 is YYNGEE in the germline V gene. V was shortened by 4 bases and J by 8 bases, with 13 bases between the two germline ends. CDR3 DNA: TGTGCCAGCAGCTCCACTAGTGTCTATGAGCAGTTCTTC. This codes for CASSSTSVYEQFF.

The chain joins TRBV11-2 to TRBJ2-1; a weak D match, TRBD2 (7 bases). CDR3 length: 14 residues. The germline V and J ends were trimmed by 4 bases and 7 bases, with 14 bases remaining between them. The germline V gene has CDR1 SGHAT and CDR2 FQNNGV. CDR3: CASSSLRGGNEQFF. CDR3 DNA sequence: TGTGCCAGCAGCTCTTTAAGGGGGGGAAATGAGCAGTTCTTC.

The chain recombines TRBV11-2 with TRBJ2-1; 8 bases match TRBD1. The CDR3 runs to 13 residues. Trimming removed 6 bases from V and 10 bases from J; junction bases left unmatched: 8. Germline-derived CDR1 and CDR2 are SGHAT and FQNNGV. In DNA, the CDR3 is TGTGCCAGCAGTAGGGACAGGAGCAGGGAGCAGTTCTTC. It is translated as CASSRDRSREQFF.

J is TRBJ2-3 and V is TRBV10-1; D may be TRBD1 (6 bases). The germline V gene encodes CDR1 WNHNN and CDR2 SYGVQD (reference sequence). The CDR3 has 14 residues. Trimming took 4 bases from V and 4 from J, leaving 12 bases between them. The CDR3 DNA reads TGCGCCAGCAGTGCGGAAACAGGGTCAGATACGCAGTATTTT. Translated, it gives CASSAETGSDTQYF.

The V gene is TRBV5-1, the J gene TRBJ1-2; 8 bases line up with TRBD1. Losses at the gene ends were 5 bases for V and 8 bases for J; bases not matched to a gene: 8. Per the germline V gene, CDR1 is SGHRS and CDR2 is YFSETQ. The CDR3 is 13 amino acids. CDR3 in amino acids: CASSPGQGRGYTF. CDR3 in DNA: TGCGCCAGCAGTCCCGGACAGGGACGAGGCTACACCTTC.

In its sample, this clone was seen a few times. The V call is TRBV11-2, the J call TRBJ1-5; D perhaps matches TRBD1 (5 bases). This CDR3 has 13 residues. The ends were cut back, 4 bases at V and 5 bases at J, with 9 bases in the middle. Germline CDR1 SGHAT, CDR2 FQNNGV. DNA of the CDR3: TGTGCCAGCAGCTCCAGGGAAGATCAGCCCCAGCATTTT. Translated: CASSSREDQPQHF.